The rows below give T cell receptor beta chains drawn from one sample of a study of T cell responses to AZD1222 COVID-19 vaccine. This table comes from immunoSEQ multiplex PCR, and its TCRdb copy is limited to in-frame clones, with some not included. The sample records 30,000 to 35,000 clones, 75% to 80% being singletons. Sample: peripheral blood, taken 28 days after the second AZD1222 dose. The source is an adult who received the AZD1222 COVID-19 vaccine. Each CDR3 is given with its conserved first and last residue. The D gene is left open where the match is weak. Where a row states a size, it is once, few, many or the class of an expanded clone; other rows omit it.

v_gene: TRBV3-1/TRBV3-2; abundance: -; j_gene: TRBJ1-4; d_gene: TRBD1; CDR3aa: CASSQEGQATATNEKLFF; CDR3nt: TGTGCCAGCAGCCAAGAGGGACAGGCGACTGCAACTAATGAAAAACTGTTTTTT
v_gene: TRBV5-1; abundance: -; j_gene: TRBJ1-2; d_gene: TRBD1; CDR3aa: CASSLETGAYGYTF; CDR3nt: TGCGCCAGCAGCTTAGAGACAGGGGCCTATGGCTACACCTTC
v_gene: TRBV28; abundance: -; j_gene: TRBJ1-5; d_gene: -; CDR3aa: CASIPSFEAPQHF; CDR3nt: TGTGCCAGCATCCCCAGCTTCGAGGCGCCCCAGCATTTT
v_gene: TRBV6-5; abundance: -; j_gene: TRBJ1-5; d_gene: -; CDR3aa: CASARDNDQPQHF; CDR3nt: TGTGCCAGCGCGAGGGACAACGATCAGCCCCAGCATTTT
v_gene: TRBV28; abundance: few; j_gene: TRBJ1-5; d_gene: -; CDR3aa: CASRPEQGGNQPQHF; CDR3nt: TGTGCCAGCAGACCCGAACAGGGAGGAAATCAGCCCCAGCATTTT
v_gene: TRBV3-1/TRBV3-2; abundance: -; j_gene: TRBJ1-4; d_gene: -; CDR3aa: CASSQGWLTNEKLFF; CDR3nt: TGTGCCAGCAGCCAAGGGTGGTTAACTAATGAAAAACTGTTTTTT
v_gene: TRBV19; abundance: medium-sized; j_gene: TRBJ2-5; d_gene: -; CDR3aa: CASSTDFQETQYF; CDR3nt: TGTGCCAGTAGTACTGACTTCCAAGAGACCCAGTACTTC
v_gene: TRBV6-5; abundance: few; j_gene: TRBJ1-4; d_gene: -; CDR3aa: CASSYSWDQVAKLFF; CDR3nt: TGTGCCAGCAGTTACTCGTGGGATCAGGTTGCAAAACTGTTTTTT
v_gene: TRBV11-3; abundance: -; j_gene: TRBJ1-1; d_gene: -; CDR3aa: CASSLDQGSTEAFF; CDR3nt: TGTGCCAGCAGCTTAGATCAGGGGAGCACTGAAGCTTTCTTT
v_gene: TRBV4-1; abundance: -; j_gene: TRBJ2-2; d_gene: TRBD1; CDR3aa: CASTPGQGFTGELFF; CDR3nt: TGCGCCAGCACCCCGGGACAGGGGTTCACCGGGGAGCTGTTTTTT
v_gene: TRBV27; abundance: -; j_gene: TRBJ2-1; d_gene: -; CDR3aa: CASTDSDFYNEQFF; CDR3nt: TGTGCCAGCACAGACTCGGATTTTTACAATGAGCAGTTCTTC
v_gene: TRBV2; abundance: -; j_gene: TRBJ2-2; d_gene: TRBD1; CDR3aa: CASKGQGEVKTGELFF; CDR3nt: TGTGCCAGCAAGGGACAGGGGGAAGTGAAGACCGGGGAGCTGTTTTTT
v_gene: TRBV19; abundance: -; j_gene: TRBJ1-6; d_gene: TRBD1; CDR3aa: CASSIWGNRDSIIHPLHF; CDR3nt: TGTGCCAGTAGTATCTGGGGAAACCGGGACAGTATAATTCACCCCCTCCACTTT
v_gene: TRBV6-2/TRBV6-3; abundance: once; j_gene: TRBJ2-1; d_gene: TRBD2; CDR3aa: CASSPTTSGRKREQFF; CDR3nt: TGTGCCAGCAGCCCGACGACTAGCGGGAGGAAGCGTGAGCAGTTCTTC
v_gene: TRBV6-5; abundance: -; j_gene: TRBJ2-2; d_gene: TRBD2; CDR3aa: CASSYTASGRTGELFF; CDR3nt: TGTGCCAGCAGTTACACGGCTAGCGGGAGGACCGGGGAGCTGTTTTTT
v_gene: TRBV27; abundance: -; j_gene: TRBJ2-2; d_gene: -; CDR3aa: CASSLWGAVLNTGELFF; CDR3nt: TGTGCCAGCAGTTTATGGGGGGCCGTCTTGAACACCGGGGAGCTGTTTTTT
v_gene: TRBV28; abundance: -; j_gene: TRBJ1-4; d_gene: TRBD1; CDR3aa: CASSSGGDREKLFF; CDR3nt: TGTGCCAGCTCTTCAGGGGGTGACAGAGAAAAACTGTTTTTT
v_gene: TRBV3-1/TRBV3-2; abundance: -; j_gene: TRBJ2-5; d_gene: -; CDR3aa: CASSQANTQYF; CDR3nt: TGTGCCAGCAGCCAGGCAAACACCCAGTACTTC
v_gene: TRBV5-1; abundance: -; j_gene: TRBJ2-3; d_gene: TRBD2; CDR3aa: CASSLNYGGARDTQYF; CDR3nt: TGCGCCAGCAGCTTGAATTACGGGGGGGCCAGAGATACGCAGTATTTT
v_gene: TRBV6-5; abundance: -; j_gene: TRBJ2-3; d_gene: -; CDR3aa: CASRGTTQGDTQYF; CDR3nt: TGTGCCAGCAGGGGGACAACCCAGGGAGATACGCAGTATTTT
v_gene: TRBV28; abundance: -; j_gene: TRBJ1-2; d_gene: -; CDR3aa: CASSLGHEGYTF; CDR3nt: TGTGCCAGCAGCCTCGGGCATGAAGGCTACACCTTC
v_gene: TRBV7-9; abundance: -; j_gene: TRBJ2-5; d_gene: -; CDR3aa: CASTAEQETQYF; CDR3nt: TGTGCCAGCACCGCAGAGCAAGAGACCCAGTACTTC
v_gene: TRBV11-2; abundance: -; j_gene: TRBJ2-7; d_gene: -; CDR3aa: CASSLGDGSSYEQYF; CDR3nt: TGTGCCAGCAGCTTAGGGGACGGGAGCTCCTACGAGCAGTACTTC
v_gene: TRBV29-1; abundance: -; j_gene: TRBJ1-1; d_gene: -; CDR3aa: CSVSPNTEAFF; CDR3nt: TGCAGCGTGAGCCCCAACACTGAAGCTTTCTTT
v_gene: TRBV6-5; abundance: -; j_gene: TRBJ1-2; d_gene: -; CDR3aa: CATNSGLGDGYTF; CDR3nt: TGTGCCACGAACTCGGGACTCGGGGATGGCTACACCTTC
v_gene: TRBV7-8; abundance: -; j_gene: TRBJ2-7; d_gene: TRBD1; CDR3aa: CATRTGQGYEQYF; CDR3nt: TGTGCCACTCGAACGGGACAGGGGTACGAGCAGTACTTC
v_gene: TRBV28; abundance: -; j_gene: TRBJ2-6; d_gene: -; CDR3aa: CASSLWADSGANVLTF; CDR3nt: TGTGCCAGCAGTTTATGGGCGGACTCTGGGGCCAACGTCCTGACTTTC
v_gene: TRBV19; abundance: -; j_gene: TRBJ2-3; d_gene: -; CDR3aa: CASSTSGLGDTQYF; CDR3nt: TGTGCCAGTAGTACCTCGGGTTTAGGAGATACGCAGTATTTT